The 21 T cell receptor beta chains presented below share a single source sample, sequenced in a study of response to subunit inactivated influenza vaccine. TCRdb processed the RT-PCR reads anew with MiXCR; each CDR3 protein has one entry. The sample lists 650,000 to 700,000 distinct CDR3 sequences; 15% to 19% were seen once. This specimen consisted of PBMCs from blood, obtained 12 days after vaccination. These receptors came from a man aged 50 or older who received an inactivated influenza vaccine.

This clonotype has a handful of counts. The chain has TRBV12-3 or TRBV12-4 and TRBJ2-2; maybe TRBD1 (6 bases). V was pared by 5 bases and J by 0 bases, with 16 bases between. The CDR3 runs 17 residues. The CDR3 DNA sequence: TGTGCCAGCAGTCTAAAGGGGGACACCTCGAACACCGGGGAGCTGTTTTTT. Translation: CASSLKGDTSNTGELFF.

The chain has TRBV19 and TRBJ1-2, with 7 nucleotides matching TRBD1. V lost 4 bases to trimming and J lost 6 bases; unmatched junction nucleotides: 11. The CDR3 has 15 residues. The germline gives CDR1 LNHDA, CDR2 SQIVND (reference sequence). The CDR3 DNA follows: TGTGCCAGTAGTACTGGACAGGCCCTCTTCCATGGCTACACCTTC. Translated, it gives CASSTGQALFHGYTF.

The chain uses TRBV28 and TRBJ1-6; D is unclear. V lost 2 bases and J lost 14, with 16 bases in between. The CDR3 sequence is 14 residues long. Germline CDR1 is MDHEN and CDR2 is SYDVKM. The CDR3 is CASSLQPFSEALHF. The CDR3 region has the DNA TGTGCCAGCAGTTTACAGCCTTTCAGTGAGGCCCTCCACTTT.

V and J are TRBV7-2 and TRBJ2-7; the D gene could be TRBD1 or TRBD2 (5 bases each). This CDR3 comprises 14 residues. Germline V gene lookup returns CDR1 SGHTA and CDR2 FQGNSA. V was trimmed by 5 bases and J by 5 bases, leaving 16 bases between them. Here the CDR3 reads CASSPGRPNHEQYF. The DNA of the CDR3 is TGTGCCAGCAGCCCGGGACGTCCCAACCACGAGCAGTACTTC.

Only a few counts were recorded for this clonotype. The J gene is TRBJ2-5, the V gene TRBV14; D is possibly TRBD1 (6 bases). Between the trimmed V and J ends, which lost 1 base and 5 bases, there was a span of 14 bases. The CDR3 totals 15 residues. CDR1 and CDR2 (germline): SGHDN, FVKESK. In nucleotides, the CDR3 is TGTGCCAGCAGCCAAGGCCAGGGGAATTACGAGACCCAGTACTTC. Its translation is CASSQGQGNYETQYF. Combining the CDR3 with reference TRBV14 and TRBJ2-5 gives the whole variable domain EAGVTQFPSHSVIEKGQTVTLRCDPISGHDNLYWYRRVMGKEIKFLLHFVKESKQDESGMPNNRFLAERTGGTYSTLKVQPAELEDSGVYFCASSQGQGNYETQYFGPGTRLLVL.

This clonotype turned up a few times. The chain is built from TRBV5-1 and TRBJ2-7, with D perhaps matching TRBD1 (6 bases). This CDR3 is 16 amino acids long. Trimming removed 0 bases at V and 2 bases at J, with 15 bases between. CDR1 SGHRS and CDR2 YFSETQ come from the germline V gene. As DNA, the CDR3 is TGCGCCAGCAGCTTGGGACGGGGACAAATAGCCTACGAGCAGTACTTC. It encodes CASSLGRGQIAYEQYF. The full variable domain, its missing parts supplied by reference TRBV5-1 and TRBJ2-7, is KAGVTQTPRYLIKTRGQQVTLSCSPISGHRSVSWYQQTPGQGLQFLFEYFSETQRNKGNFPGRFSGRQFSNSRSEMNVSTLELGDSALYLCASSLGRGQIAYEQYFGPGTRLTVT.

This clonotype was counted a few times. The chain employs TRBV12-3 or TRBV12-4 and TRBJ2-3; D is tentatively TRBD1 or TRBD2 (6 bases each). The CDR3 spans 16 residues. Trimming stripped 0 bases from V and 5 bases from J, with 15 bases between. The CDR3 DNA reads as TGTGCCAGCAGTTTAGCGGGGGGCCTAGGGGGAGATACGCAGTATTTT. It is translated as CASSLAGGLGGDTQYF.

A few counts support this clonotype. The chain couples TRBV6-5 to TRBJ1-2, with D possibly being TRBD1 (5 bases). Germline V gives CDR1 MNHEY, CDR2 SVGAGI. This CDR3 comprises 14 residues. Trimming took 4 bases from V and 9 from J, leaving 18 bases between them. The CDR3 DNA sequence: TGTGCCAGCAGTTCTCAGACAGCCCCGGGGAGCTACACCTTC. This translates into CASSSQTAPGSYTF.

The DNA of the CDR3 is TGCGCCAGCAGCTCGACTAGCGGGAATGAGCAGTTCTTC. It is translated as CASSSTSGNEQFF. The chain employs TRBV10-1 and TRBJ2-1; TRBD2 agrees at 10 bases. The CDR3 length is 13 residues. The trim removed 6 bases at V and 7 bases at J, leaving 3 bases unmatched. Per the germline V gene, CDR1 is WNHNN and CDR2 is SYGVQD (reference sequence).

This clonotype was counted only a few times. The J gene is TRBJ2-2, the V gene TRBV2; D ambiguous. The CDR3 is made up of 14 amino acids. V was shortened by 4 bases and J by 0 bases, with 6 bases between the two germline ends. CDR1 SNHLY and CDR2 FYNNEI come from the germline V gene. CDR3: CASSASSNTGELFF. The CDR3 DNA sequence: TGTGCCAGCAGTGCATCCTCGAACACCGGGGAGCTGTTTTTT. Based on the CDR3 plus reference TRBV2 and TRBJ2-2, the full variable domain is EPEVTQTPSHQVTQMGQEVILRCVPISNHLYFYWYRQILGQKVEFLVSFYNNEISEKSEIFDDQFSVERPDGSNFTLKIRSTKLEDSAMYFCASSASSNTGELFFGEGSRLTVL.

This clonotype occurred a few times. This chain uses TRBV7-2 with TRBJ2-1; 7 bases match TRBD2. V lost 5 bases to trimming and J lost 10 bases; unmatched junction nucleotides: 5. The length of the CDR3 is 12 residues. Germline assignment: CDR1 SGHTA and CDR2 FQGNSA. The DNA of the CDR3 is TGTGCCAGCAGCCCTAGCGGTTCCGAGCAGTTCTTC. Translation gives CASSPSGSEQFF.

This clonotype was seen a handful of times. This chain uses TRBV7-2 with TRBJ2-7; the match to TRBD2 covers 7 bases. Trimming cost V 7 bases and J 3 bases; bases outside gene matches: 3. CDR3 size: 12 residues. Germline V lookup: CDR1 SGHTA, CDR2 FQGNSA. The DNA of the CDR3 is TGTGCCAGCACCGGCGGGGGCTACGAGCAGTACTTC. It yields the protein CASTGGGYEQYF.

This rearrangement joins TRBV9 to TRBJ2-1; TRBD2 matches 10 bases. Germline V gene sequence: CDR1 SGDLS, CDR2 YYNGEE. V lost 2 bases to trimming and J lost 6 bases; unmatched junction nucleotides: 11. There are 17 residues in the CDR3. The chain's CDR3 is CASSVGGGASGSNEQFF. The CDR3 region has the DNA TGTGCCAGCAGCGTTGGGGGAGGGGCTAGCGGGAGCAATGAGCAGTTCTTC.

This clonotype has at least ten counts. The chain combines TRBV7-2 with TRBJ2-5; no definite D call. From germline, CDR1 is SGHTA and CDR2 FQGNSA. Trimming left V 4 bases short and J 1 base short, with 10 bases between. This CDR3 has 14 amino acids. CDR3 in amino acids: CASSSMGGQETQYF. The DNA of the CDR3 is TGTGCCAGCAGCTCCATGGGCGGCCAAGAGACCCAGTACTTC.

This clonotype was counted between two and nine times. The V and J genes are TRBV4-3 and TRBJ2-1; D possibly corresponds to TRBD2 (6 bases). CDR3 length: 13 amino acids. CDR1 and CDR2 from the germline V gene are LGHNA and YSLEER. The V end was cut by 9 bases, the J end by 9 bases, with 18 bases between. Here the CDR3 reads CARLHRRGIEQFF. In DNA form, the CDR3 reads TGCGCCAGGTTACATCGGAGGGGTATTGAGCAGTTCTTC.

This clonotype was found many times. This chain connects TRBV3-1 to TRBJ1-1; 8 positions match TRBD1. The CDR3 runs 14 residues. From germline, CDR1 is LGHDT and CDR2 YNNKEL (reference sequence). Trimming cost V 3 bases and J 9 bases; bases outside gene matches: 9. DNA for the CDR3: TGTGCCAGCAGCCACCGGGACAGGCCACTCCAAGCTTTCTTT. It specifies CASSHRDRPLQAFF.

The chain links TRBV5-1 to TRBJ2-1; 12 nucleotides line up with TRBD2. The CDR3 runs 15 residues. The germline V gene has CDR1 SGHRS and CDR2 YFSETQ. V lost 0 bases to trimming and J lost 6 bases; unmatched junction nucleotides: 1. For the CDR3, the DNA is TGCGCCAGCAGCTTGGCTAGCGGGAGGGCCAATGAGCAGTTCTTC. This encodes CASSLASGRANEQFF.

This clonotype appeared a few times. The J gene is TRBJ2-7, the V gene TRBV24-1; the D gene is possibly TRBD2 (6 bases). The CDR3 is 12 amino acids. In germline, CDR1 is KGHDR, CDR2 SFDVKD. Trimming took off 6 bases at V and 7 bases at J, with 12 bases between the two ends. CDR3 in DNA: TGTGCCACCAGTTCGGGGGTCGGGGAGCAGTACTTC. Translating gives CATSSGVGEQYF.

This clonotype was picked up a small number of times. The gene calls are TRBV7-9 and TRBJ1-2; no clear D gene. V shed 9 bases and J shed 2 bases, with 13 bases lying between them. Germline assignment: CDR1 SEHNR and CDR2 FQNEAQ (reference sequence). CDR3 size: 13 residues. The DNA of the CDR3 is TGTGCCAGTGGCGACTTCGGGAACTATGGCTACACCTTC. Translated: CASGDFGNYGYTF.

Notes on this clonotype: This could be a read error, since a much larger clone is one nucleotide away. This chain uses TRBV7-8 with TRBJ2-7; D gene ambiguous. The germline V gene has CDR1 SGHVS and CDR2 FQNEAQ. Trimming took 2 bases from V and 2 from J, leaving 10 bases between them. The CDR3 length is 14 residues. The CDR3 nucleotides read TGTGCCAGCAGCTTATATGACGCTACCTACGAGCAGTACTTC. It encodes CASSLYDATYEQYF. Together with reference TRBV7-8 and TRBJ2-7, the CDR3 gives the full variable domain: GAGVSQSPRYKVAKRGQDVALRCDPISGHVSLFWYQQALGQGPEFLTYFQNEAQLDKSGLPSDRFFAERPEGSVSTLKIQRTQQEDSAVYLCASSLYDATYEQYFGPGTRLTVT.

The rearrangement links TRBV12-3 or TRBV12-4 to TRBJ2-2; perhaps TRBD2 as D (5 bases). CDR3 length: 14 amino acids. Trimming stripped 8 bases from V and 1 base from J, with 11 bases between. DNA of the CDR3: TGTGCCAGCGGCCGGGGTGGGAACACCGGGGAGCTGTTTTTT. Amino acid sequence: CASGRGGNTGELFF.